Sequencing of this T cell receptor (beta chain) was carried out in a study of T cell repertoires in cytomegalovirus infection (dated by TCRdb to 2018 to 2020). The study in broad terms: Because public TCR beta signatures pointed to carriage of CMV infection together with the matching HLA type, the HLA type of each donor mattered for the analysis.

CDR1 and CDR2 were assigned from the germline V gene as MGHDK and SYGVNS. The V and J ends are trimmed by 3 bases and 8 bases, leaving 16 bases between them. The CDR3 sequence holds 14 residues, the cysteine and phenylalanine included. This entry keeps only the CDR3 DNA: 42 bases, framed from base 1. What the authors observed across the whole study: In the ex vivo response, HLA-C-restricted CMV-specific TCR beta clonotypes were dominant, and in two of eight donors the single most frequent clonotype came from this HLA-C-restricted group. Cumulative frequency of public TCR beta family members discriminated carriers of CMV infection plus the relevant HLA type in this cohort and an independent roughly 320-donor cohort.

The data were produced on an Illumina HiSeq 1500. The raw public reads went through TCRdb reprocessing: fastp at Q25, MiXCR clone calling, in-frame beta chains kept. Rows matching on CDR3 protein sequence are summarized as one entry with the most common DNA and genes. The sample table contains roughly 720,000 distinct CDR3 sequences; only one count was recorded for roughly 36% of them. Roughly 2.9% of the sample rests with the top ten. For this clonotype: It lacks a known antigen. The sample holds no much larger clone one base away, and base qualities are not on file.

The sequence links TRBV25-1 to TRBJ1-2; tentative D gene TRBD1, with 6 bases matching. Material for sequencing was PBMCs. This TCR was recovered from a human donor in good health (CMV status not recorded). Some clones in this sample may be carry-over from other donors' samples. The CDR3 protein sequence reads: CASSELDRIQGYTF. The DNA is TGTGCCAGCAGTGAGCTTGACAGGATACAAGGCTACACCTTC.